The clone carrying this T cell receptor beta chain has a handful of counts. Authors of the study amplified TCR beta CDR3 regions from RNA transcripts. The HTBI primer set served for first-round RT-PCR of the TCR CDR3. TCRdb reprocessed the multiplex PCR reads via MiXCR and lists one record per CDR3 protein. This sample yields approximately 410,000 distinct CDR3 sequences, of which approximately 14% are seen a single time; approximately 13% belongs to the top ten. This entry comes from a study of T cells in Graves' hyperthyroidism and ophthalmopathy. This CDR3 is built from 15 residues. Trimming cost V 9 bases and J 2 bases; bases outside gene matches: 8. In germline, CDR1 is SGHTA, CDR2 FQGNSA.

This TCR derives from a young man with Graves' ophthalmopathy. Sequenced sample: blood. V usage is TRBV7-2 and J usage is TRBJ2-3, with 10 nucleotides matching TRBD2. The CDR3 region is CASSTSGRVTDTQYF. CDR3 nucleotides: TGTGCCAGTAGTACGAGCGGGAGGGTCACAGATACGCAGTATTTT.